The source of this T cell receptor (beta chain) is a study of blood T cells in healthy people across ages. Ten or more counts support this clonotype. Isolating PBMCs gave at least 6 million of these cells per sample. Extraction of total RNA produced a minimum of 6 micrograms from each sample. A second roughly 7 to 12 cycle PCR used barcoded and J-beta primers. TCRdb re-derived calls from the 5' RACE reads in MiXCR, one entry per CDR3 protein. This table holds around 870,000 distinct CDR3 sequences, less than 35% found once. The CDR3 covers 16 residues. Germline CDR1 reads SGHKS; CDR2 reads YYEKEE (reference sequence). Trimming took off 4 bases at V and 0 bases at J, with 14 bases between the two ends.

The chain combines TRBV5-5 with TRBJ2-1, with D maybe TRBD1 (5 bases). The sample comprised blood. This TCR was sampled from a woman older than 75 in good health. The CDR3 region is CASSRLRASSYNEQFF. CDR3 coding DNA: TGTGCCAGCAGCCGCCTCAGGGCGAGCTCCTACAATGAGCAGTTCTTC.